The clone carrying this TCR beta chain came up a few times. Its specificity is unknown. TCRB transcripts that were expressed got sequenced, as all of the isolated RNA had been reverse transcribed. TCRdb's copy holds only in-frame clones and misses some; the assay was immunoSEQ multiplex PCR. The profile shows 450,000 to 600,000 clones, 30% of them singletons. This entry is derived from a study of beta chain features in type 1 diabetes. Germline CDR1 is SGDLS and CDR2 is YYNGEE. The CDR3 is 15 amino acids. V dropped 0 bases and J dropped 3; count of bases not matched to a gene: 3. Study results and limitations: Patients' naive, central memory and Treg TCRB repertoires seemed closer to one another than those of healthy donors.

The clonotype comes from a man aged 18-30 years in good health. Sequencing was performed on naive CD4+ T cells from blood. V gene TRBV9 combines with J gene TRBJ2-7, with 10 bases aligning to TRBD2. CDR3 residues: CASSVESSGSYEQYF. The DNA for the CDR3 is TGTGCCAGCAGCGTAGAATCTAGCGGGAGCTACGAGCAGTACTTC.